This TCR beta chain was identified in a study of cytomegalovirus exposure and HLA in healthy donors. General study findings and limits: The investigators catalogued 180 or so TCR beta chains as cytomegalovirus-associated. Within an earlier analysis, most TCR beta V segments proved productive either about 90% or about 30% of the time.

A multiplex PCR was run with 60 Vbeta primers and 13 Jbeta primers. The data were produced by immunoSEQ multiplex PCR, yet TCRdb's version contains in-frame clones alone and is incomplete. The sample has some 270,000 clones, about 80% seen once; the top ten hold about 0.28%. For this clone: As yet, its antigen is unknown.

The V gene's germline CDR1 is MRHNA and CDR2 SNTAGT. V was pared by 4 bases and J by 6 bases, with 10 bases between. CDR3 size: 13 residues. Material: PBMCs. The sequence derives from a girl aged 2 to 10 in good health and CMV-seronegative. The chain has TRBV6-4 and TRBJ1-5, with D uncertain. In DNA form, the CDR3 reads TGTGCCAGCAGTGCTAATATCGGTCAGCCCCAGCATTTT. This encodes CASSANIGQPQHF.